The 9 T cell receptor beta chains in this list originate from one sample, sequenced in a study of blood T cell repertoires in COVID-19. Measured with immunoSEQ multiplex PCR; TCRdb has only the in-frame clones, and not every one. The sample shows a few hundred thousand clones, roughly 82% of them seen only once. Material for sequencing was peripheral blood. The source is a woman in her 50s with acute or convalescent COVID-19.

V gene TRBV5-1 combines with J gene TRBJ1-6; D perhaps matches TRBD1 (5 bases). CDR1 SGHRS and CDR2 YFSETQ come from the germline V gene. V gave up 2 bases and J gave up 10 bases, with 13 bases separating them. The CDR3 spans 14 residues. This chain's CDR3 is CASSFPRVGSPLHF. Written as DNA, the CDR3 is TGCGCCAGCAGCTTCCCCAGGGTCGGATCACCCCTCCACTTT. Variable domain in full (rest from reference TRBV5-1 and TRBJ1-6): KAGVTQTPRYLIKTRGQQVTLSCSPISGHRSVSWYQQTPGQGLQFLFEYFSETQRNKGNFPGRFSGRQFSNSRSEMNVSTLELGDSALYLCASSFPRVGSPLHFGNGTRLTVT.

CDR3 loop: CASSQGPRGPQHF. DNA of the CDR3: TGTGCCAGCAGCCAAGGACCCCGGGGGCCCCAGCATTTT. The rearrangement links TRBV3-1 (or the pseudogene TRBV3-2) to TRBJ1-5; no clear D. Germline V CDR1 and CDR2: LGHDT, YNNKEL (reference sequence). The ends were cut back, 1 base at V and 9 bases at J, with 10 bases in the middle. The CDR3 is 13 amino acids.

The chain links TRBV28 to TRBJ2-7; D is possibly TRBD1 (5 bases). Between the trimmed V and J ends, which lost 7 bases and 0 bases, there was a span of 13 bases. The length of the CDR3 is 14 residues. Germline loops: CDR1 MDHEN, CDR2 SYDVKM. Here the CDR3 DNA reads TGTGCCAGCAAAGACAGTCTGAGCTCCTACGAGCAGTACTTC. Protein product: CASKDSLSSYEQYF.

The J gene is TRBJ2-1, the V gene TRBV11-1; 13 nucleotides line up with TRBD2. This CDR3 contains 16 residues. Trimming removed 5 bases from V and 10 bases from J; junction bases left unmatched: 11. Germline CDR1 reads SGHAT; CDR2 reads FQDESV (reference sequence). The CDR3 coding sequence is TGTGCCAGCAGCCCGGAACTAGCGGGAGGGCTAGTGGAGCAGTTCTTC. This codes for CASSPELAGGLVEQFF. The whole variable domain, remainder taken from reference TRBV11-1 and TRBJ2-1, is EAEVAQSPRYKITEKSQAVAFWCDPISGHATLYWYRQILGQGPELLVQFQDESVVDDSQLPKDRFSAERLKGVDSTLKIQPAELGDSAMYLCASSPELAGGLVEQFFGPGTRLTVL.

The genes are TRBV28 and TRBJ1-1; possible D gene TRBD1, 5 bases. CDR3 size: 15 residues. The germline V and J ends were trimmed by 0 bases and 5 bases, with 13 bases remaining between them. From germline, CDR1 is MDHEN and CDR2 SYDVKM. CDR3 amino acids: CASSLWGGVGTEAFF. CDR3 in DNA: TGTGCCAGCAGTTTATGGGGAGGGGTAGGGACTGAAGCTTTCTTT.

This clone was picked up a small number of times. V is TRBV7-9 and J is TRBJ1-2; 8 positions agree with TRBD1. The CDR3 sequence is 14 residues long. Germline assignment: CDR1 SEHNR and CDR2 FQNEAQ (reference sequence). J was trimmed by 4 bases and V by 5 bases; bases with no gene match: 6. The CDR3 DNA reads TGTGCCAGCAGCCGAGACAGGGGATCCTATGGCTACACCTTC. As protein: CASSRDRGSYGYTF.

This clone appeared once. V is TRBV7-3 and J is TRBJ2-1; weak D call: TRBD2 (6 bases). Trimming left V 0 bases short and J 5 bases short, with 8 bases between. Germline CDR1 is SGHTA and CDR2 is FQGTGA. The CDR3 is 14 amino acids. CDR3 nucleotide sequence: TGTGCCAGCAGCTTAACGGGCGGGAACAATGAGCAGTTCTTC. This codes for CASSLTGGNNEQFF. Using reference TRBV7-3 and TRBJ2-1 for the parts outside the CDR3, the full variable domain is GAGVSQTPSNKVTEKGKYVELRCDPISGHTALYWYRQSLGQGPEFLIYFQGTGAADDSGLPNDRFFAVRPEGSVSTLKIQRTERGDSAVYLCASSLTGGNNEQFFGPGTRLTVL.

The gene calls are TRBV9 and TRBJ2-1; TRBD2 matches 9 bases. V was clipped by 3 bases and J by 1 base; unmatched bases: 2. Germline V gene lookup returns CDR1 SGDLS and CDR2 YYNGEE. CDR3 length equals 15 residues. The CDR3: CASSALAGSYNEQFF. The CDR3 coding sequence is TGTGCCAGCAGCGCCCTAGCGGGGTCCTACAATGAGCAGTTCTTC.

The chain links TRBV28 to TRBJ1-1, with D possibly being TRBD1 (5 bases). CDR3 size: 11 residues. Looked up from germline, CDR1 is MDHEN and CDR2 is SYDVKM. Trimming took off 3 bases at V and 10 bases at J, with 9 bases between the two ends. Written as DNA, the CDR3 is TGTGCCAGCAGTTTGATGGGGCCAGCTTTCTTT. Residues: CASSLMGPAFF.